This TCR beta chain is drawn from a study of OX40 agonist ivuxolimab in advanced cancers. Turning to the study itself: Patients received ivuxolimab, an agonistic anti-OX40 (CD134) antibody. Prior anti-PD-1, anti-PD-L1 or anti-CTLA-4 therapy was allowed; 40% to 50% had some. Dose-escalation cases comprised hepatocellular carcinoma, melanoma, renal cell or head and neck cancer.

Clones were sequenced by immunoSEQ multiplex PCR, and TCRdb holds only the in-frame ones, with some missing. The table lists 35,000 to 45,000 clones, 86% of them singletons, with 20% to 25% in the top ten. The CDR3 consists of 14 residues. Germline V lookup: CDR1 MDHEN, CDR2 SYDVKM. Trimming cost V 3 bases and J 0 bases; bases outside gene matches: 2. Sampled blood was obtained at baseline, cycle 4 day 1, and cycle 7 day 1. The clonotype was recovered from an adult with an advanced solid tumor such as melanoma, head and neck, liver or kidney cancer. The sample was CD4+ or CD8+ T cells sorted from blood, taken in a trial of the OX40 agonist ivuxolimab. The V gene is TRBV28, the J gene TRBJ2-7, with TRBD1 matching over 7 bases. CDR3 in DNA: TGTGCCAGCAGTTTCAGGGGGAGCTCCTACGAGCAGTACTTC. This sequence encodes CASSFRGSSYEQYF.